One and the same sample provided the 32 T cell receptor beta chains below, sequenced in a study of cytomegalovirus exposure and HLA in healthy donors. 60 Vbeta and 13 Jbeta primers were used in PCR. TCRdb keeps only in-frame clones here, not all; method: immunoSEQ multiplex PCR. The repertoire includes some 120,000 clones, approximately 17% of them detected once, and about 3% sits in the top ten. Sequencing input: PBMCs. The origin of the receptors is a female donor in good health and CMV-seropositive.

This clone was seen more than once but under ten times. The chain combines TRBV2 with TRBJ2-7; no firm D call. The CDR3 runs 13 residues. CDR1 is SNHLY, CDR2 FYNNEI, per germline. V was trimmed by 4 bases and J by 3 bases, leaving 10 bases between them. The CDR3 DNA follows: TGTGCCAGCAGTGGCCGCCGGAGCTACGAGCAGTACTTC. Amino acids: CASSGRRSYEQYF.

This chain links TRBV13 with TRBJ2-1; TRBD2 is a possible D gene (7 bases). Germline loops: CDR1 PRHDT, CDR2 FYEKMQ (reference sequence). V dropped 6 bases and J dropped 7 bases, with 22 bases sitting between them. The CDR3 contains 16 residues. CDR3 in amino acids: CASRGGGALVSNEQFF. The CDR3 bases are TGTGCCAGCAGGGGAGGGGGGGCCCTGGTCAGTAATGAGCAGTTCTTC.

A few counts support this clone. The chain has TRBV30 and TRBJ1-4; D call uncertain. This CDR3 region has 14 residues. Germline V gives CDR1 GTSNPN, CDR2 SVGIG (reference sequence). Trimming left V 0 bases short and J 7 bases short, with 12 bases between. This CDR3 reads CAWSVLWGVEKLFF. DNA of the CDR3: TGTGCCTGGAGTGTACTCTGGGGAGTTGAAAAACTGTTTTTT.

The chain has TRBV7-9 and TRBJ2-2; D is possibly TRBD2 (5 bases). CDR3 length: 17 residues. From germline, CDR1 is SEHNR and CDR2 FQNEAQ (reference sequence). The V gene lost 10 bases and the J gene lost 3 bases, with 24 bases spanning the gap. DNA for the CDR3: TGTGCCACCCCGACCTACACTGAGCGGCGGGACACCGGGGAGCTGTTTTTT. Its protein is CATPTYTERRDTGELFF.

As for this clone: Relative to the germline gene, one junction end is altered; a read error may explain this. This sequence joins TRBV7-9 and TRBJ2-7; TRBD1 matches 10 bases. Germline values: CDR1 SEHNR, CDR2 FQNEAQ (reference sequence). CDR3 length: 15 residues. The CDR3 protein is CASSHYRDRGVEQHF. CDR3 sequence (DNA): TGTGCCAGCAGCCATTACCGGGACAGGGGTGTCGAGCAGCACTTC.

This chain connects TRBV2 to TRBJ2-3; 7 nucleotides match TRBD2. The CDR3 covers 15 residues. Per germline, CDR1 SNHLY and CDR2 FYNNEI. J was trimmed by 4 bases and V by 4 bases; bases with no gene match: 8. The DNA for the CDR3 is TGTGCCAGCAGTGCGGCGGGACTAATGGCAGATACGCAGTATTTT. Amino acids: CASSAAGLMADTQYF. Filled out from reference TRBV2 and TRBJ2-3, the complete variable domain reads EPEVTQTPSHQVTQMGQEVILRCVPISNHLYFYWYRQILGQKVEFLVSFYNNEISEKSEIFDDQFSVERPDGSNFTLKIRSTKLEDSAMYFCASSAAGLMADTQYFGPGTRLTVL.

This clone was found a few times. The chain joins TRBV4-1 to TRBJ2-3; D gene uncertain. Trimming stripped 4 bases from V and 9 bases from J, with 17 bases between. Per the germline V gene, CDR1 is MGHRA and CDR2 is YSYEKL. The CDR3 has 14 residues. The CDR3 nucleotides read TGCGCCAGCAGCCTAGAACCACAAGAAATGACGCAGTATTTT. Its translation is CASSLEPQEMTQYF.

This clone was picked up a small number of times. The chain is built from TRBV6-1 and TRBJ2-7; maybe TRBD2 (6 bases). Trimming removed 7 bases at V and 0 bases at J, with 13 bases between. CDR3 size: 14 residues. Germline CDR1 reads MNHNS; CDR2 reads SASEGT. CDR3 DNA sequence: TGTGCCAGCATAGCGGTGTACAGCTCCTACGAGCAGTACTTC. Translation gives CASIAVYSSYEQYF.

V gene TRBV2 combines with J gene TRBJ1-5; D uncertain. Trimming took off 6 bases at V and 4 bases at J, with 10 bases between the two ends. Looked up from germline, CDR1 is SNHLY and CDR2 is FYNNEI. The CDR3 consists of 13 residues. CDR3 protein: CASSTMRNQPQHF. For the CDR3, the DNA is TGTGCCAGCAGCACGATGCGAAATCAGCCCCAGCATTTT.

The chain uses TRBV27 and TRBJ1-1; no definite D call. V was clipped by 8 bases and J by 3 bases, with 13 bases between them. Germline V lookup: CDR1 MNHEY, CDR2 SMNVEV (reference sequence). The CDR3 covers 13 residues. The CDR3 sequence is CASGIAKYTEAFF. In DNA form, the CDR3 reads TGTGCCAGCGGCATAGCCAAGTACACTGAAGCTTTCTTT.

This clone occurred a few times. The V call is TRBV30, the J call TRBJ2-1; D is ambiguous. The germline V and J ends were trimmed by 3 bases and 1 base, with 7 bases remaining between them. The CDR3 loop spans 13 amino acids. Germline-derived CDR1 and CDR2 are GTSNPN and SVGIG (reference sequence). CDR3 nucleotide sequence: TGTGCCTGGAGGTCGGGTTCCTACAATGAGCAGTTCTTC. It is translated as CAWRSGSYNEQFF.

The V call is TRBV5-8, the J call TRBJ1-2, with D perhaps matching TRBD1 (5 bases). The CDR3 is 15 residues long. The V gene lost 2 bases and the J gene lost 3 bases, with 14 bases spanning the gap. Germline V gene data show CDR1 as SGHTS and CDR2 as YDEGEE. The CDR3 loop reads CASSFLDSTDYGYTF. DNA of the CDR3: TGTGCCAGCAGCTTCTTAGACAGTACTGACTATGGCTACACCTTC.

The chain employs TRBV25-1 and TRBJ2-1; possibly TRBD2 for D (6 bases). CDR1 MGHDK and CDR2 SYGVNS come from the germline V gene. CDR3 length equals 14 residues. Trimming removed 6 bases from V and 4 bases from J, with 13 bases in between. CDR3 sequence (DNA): TGTGCCAGCAGCGAAATCGGGGGTTACAATGAGCAGTTCTTC. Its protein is CASSEIGGYNEQFF.

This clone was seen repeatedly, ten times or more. CDR3 nucleotide sequence: TGTGCCAGCAGCTTACGGGCGACGGGGACTGAAGCTTTCTTT. It encodes CASSLRATGTEAFF. J is TRBJ1-1 and V is TRBV13, with unresolved D. From germline, CDR1 is PRHDT and CDR2 FYEKMQ (reference sequence). This CDR3 is built from 14 residues. Trimming removed 2 bases from V and 5 bases from J, with 12 bases in between.

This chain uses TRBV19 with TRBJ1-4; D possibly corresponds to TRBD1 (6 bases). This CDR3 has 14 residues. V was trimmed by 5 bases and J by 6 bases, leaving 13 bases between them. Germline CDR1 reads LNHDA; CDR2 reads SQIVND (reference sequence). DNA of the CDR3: TGTGCCAGTAGTGCCAGGGGCGGTGATGAAAAACTGTTTTTT. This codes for CASSARGGDEKLFF.

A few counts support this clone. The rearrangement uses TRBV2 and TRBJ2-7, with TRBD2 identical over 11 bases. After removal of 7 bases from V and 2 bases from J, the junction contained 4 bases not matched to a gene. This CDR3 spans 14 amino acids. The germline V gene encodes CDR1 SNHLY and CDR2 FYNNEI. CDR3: CASKGTSGTYEQYF. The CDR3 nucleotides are TGTGCCAGCAAAGGGACTAGCGGAACCTACGAGCAGTACTTC.

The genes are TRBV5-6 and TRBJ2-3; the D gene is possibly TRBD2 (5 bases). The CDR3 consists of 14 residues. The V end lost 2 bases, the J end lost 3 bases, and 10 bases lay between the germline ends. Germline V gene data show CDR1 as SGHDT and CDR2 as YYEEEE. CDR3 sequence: CASSFSGNTDTQYF. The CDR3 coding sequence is TGTGCCAGCAGCTTCTCGGGGAATACAGATACGCAGTATTTT. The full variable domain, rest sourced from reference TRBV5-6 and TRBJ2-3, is DAGVTQSPTHLIKTRGQQVTLRCSPKSGHDTVSWYQQALGQGPQFIFQYYEEEERQRGNFPDRFSGHQFPNYSSELNVNALLLGDSALYLCASSFSGNTDTQYFGPGTRLTVL.

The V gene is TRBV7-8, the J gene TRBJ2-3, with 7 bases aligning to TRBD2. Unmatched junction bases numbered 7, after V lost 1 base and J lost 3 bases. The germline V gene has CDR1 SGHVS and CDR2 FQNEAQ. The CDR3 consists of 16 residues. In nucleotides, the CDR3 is TGTGCCAGCAGCTTAGGAGCGGGATTGGGGACAGATACGCAGTATTTT. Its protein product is CASSLGAGLGTDTQYF.

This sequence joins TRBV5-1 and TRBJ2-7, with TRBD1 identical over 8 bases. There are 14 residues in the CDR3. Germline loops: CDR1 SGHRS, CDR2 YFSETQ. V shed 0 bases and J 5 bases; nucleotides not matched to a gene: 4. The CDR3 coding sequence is TGCGCCAGCAGCTTGGAACAGGGGGATGACGAGCAGTACTTC. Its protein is CASSLEQGDDEQYF. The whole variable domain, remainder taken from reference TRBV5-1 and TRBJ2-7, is KAGVTQTPRYLIKTRGQQVTLSCSPISGHRSVSWYQQTPGQGLQFLFEYFSETQRNKGNFPGRFSGRQFSNSRSEMNVSTLELGDSALYLCASSLEQGDDEQYFGPGTRLTVT.

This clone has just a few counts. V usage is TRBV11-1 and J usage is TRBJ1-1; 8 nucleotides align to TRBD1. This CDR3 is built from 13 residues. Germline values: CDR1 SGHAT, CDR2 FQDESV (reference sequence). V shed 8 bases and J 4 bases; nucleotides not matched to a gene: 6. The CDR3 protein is CASSIRGPTEAFF. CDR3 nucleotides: TGTGCCAGCTCTATCAGGGGGCCCACTGAAGCTTTCTTT.

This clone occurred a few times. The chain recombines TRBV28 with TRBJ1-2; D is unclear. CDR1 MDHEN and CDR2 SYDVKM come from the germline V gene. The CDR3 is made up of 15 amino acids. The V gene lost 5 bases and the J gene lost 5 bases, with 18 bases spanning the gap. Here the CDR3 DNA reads TGTGCCAGCAGTCCACCCCAAACCCGGGGATATGGCTACACCTTC. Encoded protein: CASSPPQTRGYGYTF.

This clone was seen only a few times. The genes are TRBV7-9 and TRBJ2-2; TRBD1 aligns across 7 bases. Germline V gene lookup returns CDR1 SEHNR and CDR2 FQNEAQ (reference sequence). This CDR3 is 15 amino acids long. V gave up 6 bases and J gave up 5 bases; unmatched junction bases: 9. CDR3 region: CASSRTTGATGELFF. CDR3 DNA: TGTGCCAGCAGTCGTACTACAGGGGCAACCGGGGAGCTGTTTTTT. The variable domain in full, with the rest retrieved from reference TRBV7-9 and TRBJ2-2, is DTGVSQNPRHKITKRGQNVTFRCDPISEHNRLYWYRQTLGQGPEFLTYFQNEAQLEKSRLLSDRFSAERPKGSFSTLEIQRTEQGDSAMYLCASSRTTGATGELFFGEGSRLTVL.

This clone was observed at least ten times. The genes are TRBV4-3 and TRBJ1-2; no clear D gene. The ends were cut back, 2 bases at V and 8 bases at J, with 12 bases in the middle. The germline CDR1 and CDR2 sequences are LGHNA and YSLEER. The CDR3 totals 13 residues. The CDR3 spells CASSQPAGNGYTF. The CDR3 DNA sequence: TGCGCCAGCAGCCAACCGGCGGGGAACGGCTACACCTTC.

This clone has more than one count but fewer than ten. CDR3 loop: CASSGSRDRGLSYEQYF. Written as DNA, the CDR3 is TGCGCCAGCAGTGGCTCTCGGGACAGGGGGCTGTCCTACGAGCAGTACTTC. The V call is TRBV10-1, the J call TRBJ2-7; 12 positions agree with TRBD1. This CDR3 contains 17 residues. Germline trimming cut 4 bases from V and 1 base from J; bases unmatched to any gene: 8. Germline V gene sequence: CDR1 WNHNN, CDR2 SYGVQD (reference sequence).

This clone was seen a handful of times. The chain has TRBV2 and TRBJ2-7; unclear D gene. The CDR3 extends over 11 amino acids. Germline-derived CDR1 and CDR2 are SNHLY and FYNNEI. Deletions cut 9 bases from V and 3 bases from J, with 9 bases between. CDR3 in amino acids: CASSQSYEQYF. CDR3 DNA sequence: TGTGCCAGTTCACAGAGCTACGAGCAGTACTTC.

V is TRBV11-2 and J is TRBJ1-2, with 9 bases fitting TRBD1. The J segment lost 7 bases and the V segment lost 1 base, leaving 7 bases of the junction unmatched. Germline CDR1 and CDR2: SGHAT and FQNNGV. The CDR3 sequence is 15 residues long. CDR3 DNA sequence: TGTGCCAGCAGCTTAGTACAGGGGGCGGAGGGTGGCTACACCTTC. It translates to CASSLVQGAEGGYTF. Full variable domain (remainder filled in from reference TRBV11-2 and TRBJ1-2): EAGVAQSPRYKIIEKRQSVAFWCNPISGHATLYWYQQILGQGPKLLIQFQNNGVVDDSQLPKDRFSAERLKGVDSTLKIQPAKLEDSAVYLCASSLVQGAEGGYTFGSGTRLTVV.

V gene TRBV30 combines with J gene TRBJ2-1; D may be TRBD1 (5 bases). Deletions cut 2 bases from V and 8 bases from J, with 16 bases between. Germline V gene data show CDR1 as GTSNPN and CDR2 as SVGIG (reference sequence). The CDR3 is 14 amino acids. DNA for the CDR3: TGTGCCTGGAGTCAGGGTTCAGGGTGGGATGAGCAGTTCTTC. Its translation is CAWSQGSGWDEQFF.

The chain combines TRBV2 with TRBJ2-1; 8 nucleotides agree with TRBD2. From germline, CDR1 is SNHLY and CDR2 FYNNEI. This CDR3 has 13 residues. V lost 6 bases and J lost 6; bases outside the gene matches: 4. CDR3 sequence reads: CASSGLASNEQFF. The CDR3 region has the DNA TGTGCCAGCAGCGGACTAGCCTCCAATGAGCAGTTCTTC.

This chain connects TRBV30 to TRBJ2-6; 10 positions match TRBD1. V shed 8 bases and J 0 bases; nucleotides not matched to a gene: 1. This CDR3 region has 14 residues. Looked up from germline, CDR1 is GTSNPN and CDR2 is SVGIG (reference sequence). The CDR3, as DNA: TGTGCCAGGACAGGGGGCTCTGGGGCCAACGTCCTGACTTTC. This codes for CARTGGSGANVLTF.

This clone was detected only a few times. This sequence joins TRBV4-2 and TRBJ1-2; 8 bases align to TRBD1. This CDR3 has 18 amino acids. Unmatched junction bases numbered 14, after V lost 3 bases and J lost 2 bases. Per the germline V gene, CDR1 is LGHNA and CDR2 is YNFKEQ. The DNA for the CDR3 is TGTGCCAGCAGCCACCTGACAGGGGAGAGTTACGGAAACTATGGCTACACCTTC. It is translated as CASSHLTGESYGNYGYTF.

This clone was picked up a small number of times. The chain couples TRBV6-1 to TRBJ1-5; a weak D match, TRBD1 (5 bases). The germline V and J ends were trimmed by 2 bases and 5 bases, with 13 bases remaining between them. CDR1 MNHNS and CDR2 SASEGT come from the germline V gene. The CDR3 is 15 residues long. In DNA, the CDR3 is TGTGCCAGCAGTGAATTAGGGGAGGATGATCAGCCCCAGCATTTT. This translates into CASSELGEDDQPQHF.

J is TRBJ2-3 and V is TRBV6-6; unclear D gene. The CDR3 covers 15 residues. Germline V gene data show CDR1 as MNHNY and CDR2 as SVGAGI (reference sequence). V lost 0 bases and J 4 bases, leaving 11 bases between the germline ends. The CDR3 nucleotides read TGTGCCAGCAGTTACTCGAAGGCTAGACCAGATACGCAGTATTTT. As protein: CASSYSKARPDTQYF.